The 6 T cell receptor beta chains given below trace back to one sample, sequenced in a study of cytomegalovirus exposure and HLA in healthy donors. It was with 60 Vbeta and 13 Jbeta primers that the PCR ran. This table comes from immunoSEQ multiplex PCR, and its TCRdb copy is limited to in-frame clones, with some not included. The table shows under 150,000 clones, with more than 80% occurring only once. Material: PBMCs. These receptors all stem from a woman aged 40 to 55 in good health and CMV-seropositive.

This chain connects TRBV5-1 to TRBJ1-2; the match to TRBD1 covers 12 bases. The germline CDR1 and CDR2 sequences are SGHRS and YFSETQ. The ends lost 0 bases at V and 7 bases at J; junction bases unmatched: 4. The CDR3 totals 15 residues. For the CDR3, the DNA is TGCGCCAGCAGCTTGGAGGGACAGGGGGCGCTTGGCTACACCTTC. Amino acids: CASSLEGQGALGYTF.

The genes are TRBV5-1 and TRBJ1-1; no clear D gene. Trimming shortened V by 0 bases and J by 1 base, and 7 bases separated the two germline ends. This CDR3 is 14 amino acids long. Per the germline V gene, CDR1 is SGHRS and CDR2 is YFSETQ. The CDR3 spells CASSLDGENTEAFF. DNA for the CDR3: TGCGCCAGCAGCTTGGACGGGGAGAACACTGAAGCTTTCTTT.

This chain uses TRBV20-1 with TRBJ2-3; a possible D gene is TRBD2 (6 bases). CDR3 length: 11 residues. V was clipped by 6 bases and J by 3 bases, with 7 bases between them. Germline V lookup: CDR1 DFQATT, CDR2 SNEGSKA (reference sequence). The CDR3 reads CSARGTDTQYF. For the CDR3, the DNA is TGCAGTGCGCGGGGTACAGATACGCAGTATTTT.

This sequence joins TRBV15 and TRBJ1-1; D is unresolved. The germline V gene encodes CDR1 LNHNV and CDR2 YYDKDF (reference sequence). Deletions cut 0 bases from V and 6 bases from J, with 14 bases between. The length of the CDR3 is 15 residues. The CDR3 DNA sequence: TGTGCCACCAGCAGAGACCGTACTATGGGTCCTGAAGCTTTCTTT. Its translation: CATSRDRTMGPEAFF.

The CDR3 DNA follows: TGTGCCAGCAGCTTAGAGGCCCAGGCGTACTACGAGCAGTACTTC. As protein: CASSLEAQAYYEQYF. The rearrangement joins TRBV7-6 to TRBJ2-7, with D unresolved. CDR1 is SGHVS, CDR2 FNYEAQ, per germline. The CDR3 has 15 amino acids. V was trimmed by 1 base and J by 3 bases, leaving 13 bases between them.

The chain employs TRBV2 and TRBJ1-5; 11 positions match TRBD1. V lost 6 bases, J lost 2 bases, and 9 bases stayed unmatched. Germline V lookup: CDR1 SNHLY, CDR2 FYNNEI. This CDR3 has 17 residues. This CDR3 reads CASSLGGQGDGNQPQHF. In DNA, the CDR3 is TGTGCCAGCAGCCTAGGGGGACAGGGGGATGGCAATCAGCCCCAGCATTTT.